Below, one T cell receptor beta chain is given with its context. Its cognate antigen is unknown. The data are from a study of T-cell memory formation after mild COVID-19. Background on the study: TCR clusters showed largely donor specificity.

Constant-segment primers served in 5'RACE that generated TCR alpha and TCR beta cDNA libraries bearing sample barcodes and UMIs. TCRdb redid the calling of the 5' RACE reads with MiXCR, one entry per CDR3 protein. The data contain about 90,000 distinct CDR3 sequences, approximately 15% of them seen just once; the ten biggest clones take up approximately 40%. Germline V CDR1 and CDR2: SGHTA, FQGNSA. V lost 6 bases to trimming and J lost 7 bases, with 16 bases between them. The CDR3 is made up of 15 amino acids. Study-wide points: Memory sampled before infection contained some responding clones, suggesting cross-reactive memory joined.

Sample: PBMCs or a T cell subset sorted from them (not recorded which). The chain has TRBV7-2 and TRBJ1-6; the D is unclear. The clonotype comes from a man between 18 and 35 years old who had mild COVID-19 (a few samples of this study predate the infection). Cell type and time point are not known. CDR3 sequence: CASRLAVQSNSPLHF. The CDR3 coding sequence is TGTGCCAGCAGATTGGCGGTCCAAAGCAATTCACCCCTCCACTTT.